The 18 T cell receptor beta chains below were found in one sample sequenced in a study of blood T cells in healthy people across ages. Primed by a sample-barcoded 5' primer and a J-beta primer mix, a second PCR proceeded for roughly 7 to 12 cycles. TCRdb called the 5' RACE reads again in MiXCR, with one record for every CDR3 protein. Of 910,000 or so distinct CDR3 sequences listed, roughly 47% are singletons. The sample consisted of blood. These receptors came from a woman in her sixties or seventies in good health.

The rearrangement links TRBV7-2 to TRBJ2-4; unclear D gene. The CDR3 totals 14 residues. Germline CDR1 and CDR2: SGHTA and FQGNSA. The V and J ends lost 4 bases and 7 bases respectively, with 14 bases between them. In DNA form, the CDR3 reads TGTGCCAGCAGCTCCCCCCGAGCGTTGAACATTCAGTACTTC. Translation gives CASSSPRALNIQYF.

V is TRBV10-2 and J is TRBJ2-7, with D perhaps matching TRBD1 or TRBD2 (5 bases each). Germline V lookup: CDR1 WSHSY, CDR2 SAAADI. There are 16 residues in the CDR3. With 3 bases removed from V and 3 bases from J, the gap between germline ends came to 18 bases. The CDR3 nucleotides are TGCGCCAGCAGTGATCTATCGGGACGGGGAGTCTACGAGCAGTACTTC. Translated: CASSDLSGRGVYEQYF.

This chain joins TRBV20-1 and TRBJ1-2; unclear D gene. Germline V gene lookup returns CDR1 DFQATT and CDR2 SNEGSKA (reference sequence). This CDR3 contains 12 residues. Trimming removed 7 bases from V and 4 bases from J, with 13 bases in between. The CDR3 is CSVLAGSYGYTF. DNA of the CDR3: TGCAGTGTGTTAGCCGGGTCCTATGGCTACACCTTC.

The chain has TRBV10-3 and TRBJ2-3; no clear D. V gave up 1 base and J gave up 2 bases, with 10 bases separating them. This CDR3 contains 15 residues. In germline, CDR1 is ENHRY, CDR2 SYGVKD. Here the CDR3 DNA reads TGTGCCATCAGTGAGTTCCAAGGAGCCACAGATACGCAGTATTTT. This codes for CAISEFQGATDTQYF.

The chain recombines TRBV7-2 with TRBJ2-7; D is ambiguous. Germline CDR1 is SGHTA and CDR2 is FQGNSA. V was cut by 5 bases and J by 3 bases, with 14 bases left in between. CDR3 size: 14 residues. The CDR3 loop is CASSPEALHYEQYF. In DNA, the CDR3 is TGTGCCAGCAGCCCCGAGGCCTTGCACTACGAGCAGTACTTC.

The V and J genes are TRBV20-1 and TRBJ2-3; 8 nucleotides line up with TRBD2. Germline CDR1 and CDR2: DFQATT and SNEGSKA (reference sequence). J gave up 1 base and V 3 bases, and 9 bases lay outside the gene matches. This CDR3 contains 16 residues. The CDR3 here is CSASSQGAGGTDTQYF. CDR3 DNA: TGCAGTGCTAGCAGTCAGGGAGCGGGAGGCACAGATACGCAGTATTTT.

The chain uses TRBV5-1 and TRBJ1-1; a weak D match, TRBD1 (5 bases). Germline CDR1 and CDR2: SGHRS and YFSETQ. Trimming took off 5 bases at V and 2 bases at J, with 16 bases between the two ends. This CDR3 contains 15 residues. The CDR3 DNA sequence: TGCGCCAGCAGTTATAAGGACACCTTTAACACTGAAGCTTTCTTT. Amino acids: CASSYKDTFNTEAFF.

This chain joins TRBV12-3 or TRBV12-4 and TRBJ1-5, with D maybe TRBD1 (5 bases). CDR3 size: 14 residues. The V and J ends lost 3 bases and 2 bases respectively, with 8 bases between them. CDR3 coding DNA: TGTGCCAGCAGTTTCGGCAGGGGCAATCAGCCCCAGCATTTT. This codes for CASSFGRGNQPQHF.

This clonotype has a handful of counts. This chain connects TRBV7-8 to TRBJ2-5; no clear D. The germline V and J ends were trimmed by 3 bases and 2 bases, with 10 bases remaining between them. There are 14 residues in the CDR3. Germline loops: CDR1 SGHVS, CDR2 FQNEAQ. The CDR3 DNA reads TGTGCCAGCAGCTTGGGGAAATTACAAGAGACCCAGTACTTC. It yields the protein CASSLGKLQETQYF.

The J gene is TRBJ2-1, the V gene TRBV28, with D perhaps matching TRBD2 (6 bases). Germline V gene sequence: CDR1 MDHEN, CDR2 SYDVKM. V was trimmed by 5 bases and J by 5 bases, leaving 19 bases between them. This CDR3 region has 16 residues. CDR3 region: CASSGRLGVEHNEQFF. The CDR3, as DNA: TGTGCCAGCAGTGGAAGACTAGGGGTTGAACACAATGAGCAGTTCTTC. Full variable domain (missing parts from reference TRBV28 and TRBJ2-1): DVKVTQSSRYLVKRTGEKVFLECVQDMDHENMFWYRQDPGLGLRLIYFSYDVKMKEKGDIPEGYSVSREKKERFSLILESASTNQTSMYLCASSGRLGVEHNEQFFGPGTRLTVL.

The table lists this clonotype with many counts. This chain joins TRBV7-2 and TRBJ2-5, with 7 bases matching TRBD2. This CDR3 is built from 13 residues. Germline values: CDR1 SGHTA, CDR2 FQGNSA. With V trimmed by 1 base and J by 12 bases, 8 bases remained unmatched. CDR3 sequence reads: CASSLGGRDAKYF. As DNA, the CDR3 is TGTGCCAGCAGCTTAGGGGGGAGGGACGCCAAGTACTTC.

V is TRBV4-2 and J is TRBJ2-3; 15 bases agree with TRBD2. The CDR3 is made up of 19 amino acids. The J segment lost 3 bases and the V segment lost 0 bases, leaving 7 bases of the junction unmatched. The V gene's germline CDR1 is LGHNA and CDR2 YNFKEQ. The CDR3 DNA reads TGTGCCAGCAGCCAAGAGGAGGGGACTAGCGGGAGGCAGACAGATACGCAGTATTTT. Translated: CASSQEEGTSGRQTDTQYF.

The V gene is TRBV7-9, the J gene TRBJ2-1; 10 nucleotides line up with TRBD2. Germline V gene sequence: CDR1 SEHNR, CDR2 FQNEAQ (reference sequence). This CDR3 contains 15 residues. J gave up 9 bases and V 5 bases, and 10 bases lay outside the gene matches. The CDR3 loop reads CASSRTSGGEREQFF. CDR3 DNA: TGTGCCAGCAGCCGGACTAGCGGAGGAGAACGTGAGCAGTTCTTC.

The J gene is TRBJ2-7, the V gene TRBV6-6; D possibly corresponds to TRBD2 (5 bases). This CDR3 has 14 residues. The ends were cut back, 7 bases at V and 1 base at J, with 14 bases in the middle. Per germline, CDR1 MNHNY and CDR2 SVGAGI (reference sequence). In DNA form, the CDR3 reads TGTGCCAGCAACCATCCCGAGGGATCCTACGAGCAGTACTTC. This translates into CASNHPEGSYEQYF.

This clonotype appeared a few times. J is TRBJ2-5 and V is TRBV12-3 or TRBV12-4; a possible D gene is TRBD1 (6 bases). The J call may be mistaken, given a closer DNA end match to TRBJ2-7. The CDR3 length is 14 residues. The CDR3 here is CASSPRDTRYEQYF. The CDR3 DNA reads TGTGCCAGCAGCCCCAGGGACACCAGATACGAGCAGTACTTC.

The sample holds a few counts of this clonotype. CDR3 in amino acids: CASSDCSPRLADLYEQYF. CDR3 nucleotides: TGTGCCAGCAGTGACTGCTCTCCGCGACTAGCGGACCTCTACGAGCAGTACTTC. This sequence joins TRBV25-1 and TRBJ2-7; 9 bases are shared with TRBD2. CDR3 length: 18 amino acids. From germline, CDR1 is MGHDK and CDR2 SYGVNS. The trim removed 3 bases at V and 3 bases at J, leaving 15 bases unmatched.

The chain is built from TRBV20-1 and TRBJ2-7; the D gene is possibly TRBD2 (5 bases). This CDR3 contains 18 residues. Germline V gene lookup returns CDR1 DFQATT and CDR2 SNEGSKA (reference sequence). Trimming removed 0 bases from V and 2 bases from J, with 23 bases in between. The CDR3 is CSARDPPTGSARTYEQYF. In DNA, the CDR3 is TGCAGTGCTAGAGATCCGCCAACGGGGAGCGCCCGTACCTACGAGCAGTACTTC.

This rearrangement joins TRBV12-3 or TRBV12-4 to TRBJ2-7; 7 positions agree with TRBD2. The CDR3 runs 14 residues. J was trimmed by 2 bases and V by 6 bases; bases with no gene match: 7. DNA of the CDR3: TGTGCCAGCAGAATGAGCGGGGCAACCTACGAGCAGTACTTC. Translated: CASRMSGATYEQYF.